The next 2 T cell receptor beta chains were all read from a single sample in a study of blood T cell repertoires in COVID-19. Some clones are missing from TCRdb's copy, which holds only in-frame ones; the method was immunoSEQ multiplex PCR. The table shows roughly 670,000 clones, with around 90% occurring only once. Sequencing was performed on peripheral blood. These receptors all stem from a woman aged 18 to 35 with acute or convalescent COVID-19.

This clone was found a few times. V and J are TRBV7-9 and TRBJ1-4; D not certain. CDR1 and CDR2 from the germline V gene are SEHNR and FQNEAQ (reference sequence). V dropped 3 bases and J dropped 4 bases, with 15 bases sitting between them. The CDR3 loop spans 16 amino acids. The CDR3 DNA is TGTGCCAGCAGCTTGTTTGGGTCCGGGGATAATGAAAAACTGTTTTTT. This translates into CASSLFGSGDNEKLFF.

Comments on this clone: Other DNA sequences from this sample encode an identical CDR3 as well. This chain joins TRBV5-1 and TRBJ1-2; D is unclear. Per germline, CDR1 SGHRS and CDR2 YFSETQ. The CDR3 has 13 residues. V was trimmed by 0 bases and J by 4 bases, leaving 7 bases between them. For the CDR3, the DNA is TGCGCCAGCAGCTTGGGCGGTTTCTATGGCTACACCTTC. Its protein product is CASSLGGFYGYTF.